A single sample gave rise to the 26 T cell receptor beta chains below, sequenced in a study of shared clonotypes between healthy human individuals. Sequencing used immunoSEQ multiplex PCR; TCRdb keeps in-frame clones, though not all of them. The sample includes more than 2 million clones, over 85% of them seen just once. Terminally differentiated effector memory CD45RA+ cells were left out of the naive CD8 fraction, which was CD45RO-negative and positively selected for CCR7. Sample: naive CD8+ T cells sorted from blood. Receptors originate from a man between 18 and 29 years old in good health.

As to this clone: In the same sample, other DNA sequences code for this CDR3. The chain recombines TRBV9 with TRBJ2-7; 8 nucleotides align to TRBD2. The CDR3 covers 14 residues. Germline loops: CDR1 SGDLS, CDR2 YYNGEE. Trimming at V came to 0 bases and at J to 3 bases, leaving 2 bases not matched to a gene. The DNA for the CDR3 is TGTGCCAGCAGCGTAGCTGGGACTAGCTACGAGCAGTACTTC. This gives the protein CASSVAGTSYEQYF.

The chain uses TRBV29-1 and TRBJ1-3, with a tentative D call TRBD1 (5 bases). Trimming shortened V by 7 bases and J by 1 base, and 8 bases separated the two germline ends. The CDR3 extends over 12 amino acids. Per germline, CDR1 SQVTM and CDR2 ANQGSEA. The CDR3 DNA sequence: TGCAGCGGTTGGGGGTCTGGAAACACCATATATTTT. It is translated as CSGWGSGNTIYF. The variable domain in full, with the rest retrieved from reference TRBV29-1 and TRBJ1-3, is SAVISQKPSRDICQRGTSLTIQCQVDSQVTMMFWYRQQPGQSLTLIATANQGSEATYESGFVIDKFPISRPNLTFSTLTVSNMSPEDSSIYLCSGWGSGNTIYFGEGSWLTVV.

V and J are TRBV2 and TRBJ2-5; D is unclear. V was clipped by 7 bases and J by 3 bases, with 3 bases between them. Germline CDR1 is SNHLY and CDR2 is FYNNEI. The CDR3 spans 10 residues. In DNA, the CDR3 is TGTGCCAGCACGGAAGAGACCCAGTACTTC. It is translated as CASTEETQYF.

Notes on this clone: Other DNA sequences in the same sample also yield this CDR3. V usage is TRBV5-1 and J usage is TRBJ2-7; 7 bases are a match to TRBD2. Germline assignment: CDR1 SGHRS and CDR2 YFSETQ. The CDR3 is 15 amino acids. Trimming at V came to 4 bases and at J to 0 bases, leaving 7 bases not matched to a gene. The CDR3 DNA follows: TGCGCCAGCAGCCCGTCCGGGGGGACCTCCTACGAGCAGTACTTC. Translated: CASSPSGGTSYEQYF.

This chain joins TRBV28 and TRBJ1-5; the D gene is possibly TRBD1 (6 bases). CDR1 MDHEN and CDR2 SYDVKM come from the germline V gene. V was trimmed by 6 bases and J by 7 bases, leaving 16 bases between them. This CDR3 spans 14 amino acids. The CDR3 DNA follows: TGTGCCAGCAGCATGCGGGGGGCTTGGCAGCCCCAGCATTTT. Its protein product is CASSMRGAWQPQHF. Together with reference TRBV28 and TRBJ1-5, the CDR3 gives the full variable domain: DVKVTQSSRYLVKRTGEKVFLECVQDMDHENMFWYRQDPGLGLRLIYFSYDVKMKEKGDIPEGYSVSREKKERFSLILESASTNQTSMYLCASSMRGAWQPQHFGDGTRLSIL.

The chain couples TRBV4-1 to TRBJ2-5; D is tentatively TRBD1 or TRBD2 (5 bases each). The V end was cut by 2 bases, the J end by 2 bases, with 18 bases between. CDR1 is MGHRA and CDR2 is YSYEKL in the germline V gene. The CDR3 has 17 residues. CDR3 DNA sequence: TGCGCCAGCAGCCAAATAACGGCAGGATGGGGGCAAGAGACCCAGTACTTC. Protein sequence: CASSQITAGWGQETQYF.

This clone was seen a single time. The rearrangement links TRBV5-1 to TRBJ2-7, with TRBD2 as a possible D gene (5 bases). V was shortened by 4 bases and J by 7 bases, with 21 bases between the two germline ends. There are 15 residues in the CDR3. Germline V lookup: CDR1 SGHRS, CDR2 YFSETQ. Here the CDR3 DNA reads TGCGCCAGCAGCGCTGACGGGGTAGGTGGTGATGAGCAGTACTTC. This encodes CASSADGVGGDEQYF.

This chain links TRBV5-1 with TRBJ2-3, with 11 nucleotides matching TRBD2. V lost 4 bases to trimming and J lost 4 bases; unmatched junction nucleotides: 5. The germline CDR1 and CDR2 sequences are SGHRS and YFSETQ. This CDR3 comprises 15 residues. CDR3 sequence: CASSGLAGLSDTQYF. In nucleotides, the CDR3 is TGCGCCAGCAGCGGACTAGCGGGTTTATCAGATACGCAGTATTTT.

This CDR3 is CASSGGLAVHSYEQYF. CDR3 bases: TGTGCCAGCAGCGGGGGACTAGCGGTACACTCCTACGAGCAGTACTTC. V usage is TRBV5-6 and J usage is TRBJ2-7; 11 positions match TRBD2. Per germline, CDR1 SGHDT and CDR2 YYEEEE. CDR3 length: 16 residues. Trimming at V came to 4 bases and at J to 0 bases, leaving 6 bases not matched to a gene.

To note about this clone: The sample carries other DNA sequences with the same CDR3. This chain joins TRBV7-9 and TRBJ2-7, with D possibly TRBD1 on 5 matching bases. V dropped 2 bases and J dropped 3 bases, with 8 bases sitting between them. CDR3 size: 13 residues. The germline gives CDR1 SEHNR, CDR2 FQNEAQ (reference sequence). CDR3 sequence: CASSLRDSYEQYF. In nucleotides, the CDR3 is TGTGCCAGCAGCTTACGCGACAGCTACGAGCAGTACTTC.

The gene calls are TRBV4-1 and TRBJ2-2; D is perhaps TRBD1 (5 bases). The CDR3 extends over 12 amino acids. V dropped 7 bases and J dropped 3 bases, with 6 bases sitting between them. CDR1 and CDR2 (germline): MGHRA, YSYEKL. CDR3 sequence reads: CASKGDTGELFF. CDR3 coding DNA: TGCGCCAGCAAAGGGGACACCGGGGAGCTGTTTTTT.

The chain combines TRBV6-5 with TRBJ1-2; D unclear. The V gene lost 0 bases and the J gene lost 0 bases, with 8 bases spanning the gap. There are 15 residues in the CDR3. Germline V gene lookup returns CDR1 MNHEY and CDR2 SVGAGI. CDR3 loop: CASSYSPGANYGYTF. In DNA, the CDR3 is TGTGCCAGCAGTTACTCACCCGGAGCTAACTATGGCTACACCTTC.

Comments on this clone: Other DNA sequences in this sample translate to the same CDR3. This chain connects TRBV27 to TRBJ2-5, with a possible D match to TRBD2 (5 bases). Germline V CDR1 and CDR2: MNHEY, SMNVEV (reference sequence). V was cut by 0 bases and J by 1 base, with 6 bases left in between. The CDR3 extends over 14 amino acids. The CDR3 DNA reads TGTGCCAGCAGTTTATCAGGAGGCCAAGAGACCCAGTACTTC. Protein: CASSLSGGQETQYF.

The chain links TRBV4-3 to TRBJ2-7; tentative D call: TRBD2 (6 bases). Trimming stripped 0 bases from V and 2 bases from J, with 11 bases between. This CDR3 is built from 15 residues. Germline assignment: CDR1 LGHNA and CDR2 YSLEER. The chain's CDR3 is CASSQDHGGTYEQYF. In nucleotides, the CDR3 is TGCGCCAGCAGCCAAGATCATGGCGGGACCTACGAGCAGTACTTC.

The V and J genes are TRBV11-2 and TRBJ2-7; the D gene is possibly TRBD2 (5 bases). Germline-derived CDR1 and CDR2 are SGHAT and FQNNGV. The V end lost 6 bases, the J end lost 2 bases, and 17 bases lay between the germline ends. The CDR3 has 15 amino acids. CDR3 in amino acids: CASSQTTGSTYEQYF. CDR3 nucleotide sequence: TGTGCCAGCAGTCAAACAACGGGGAGCACCTACGAGCAGTACTTC.

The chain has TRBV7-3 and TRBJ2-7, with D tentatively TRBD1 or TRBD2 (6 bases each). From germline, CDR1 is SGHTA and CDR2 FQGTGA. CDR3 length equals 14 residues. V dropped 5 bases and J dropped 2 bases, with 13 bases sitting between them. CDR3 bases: TGTGCCAGCAGCCCCGGAGGGGGTACCTACGAGCAGTACTTC. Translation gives CASSPGGGTYEQYF.

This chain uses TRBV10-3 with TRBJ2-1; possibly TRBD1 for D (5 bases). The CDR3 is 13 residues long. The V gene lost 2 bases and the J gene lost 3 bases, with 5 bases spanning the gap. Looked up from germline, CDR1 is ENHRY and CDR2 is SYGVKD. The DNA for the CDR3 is TGTGCCATCAGTGAGGGACACTACAATGAGCAGTTCTTC. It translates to CAISEGHYNEQFF.

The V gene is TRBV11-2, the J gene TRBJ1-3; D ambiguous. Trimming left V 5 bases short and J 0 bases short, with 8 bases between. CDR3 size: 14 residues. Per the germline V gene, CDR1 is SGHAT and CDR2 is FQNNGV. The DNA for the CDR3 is TGTGCCAGCAGCCCTCTGAGCTCTGGAAACACCATATATTTT. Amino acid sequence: CASSPLSSGNTIYF.

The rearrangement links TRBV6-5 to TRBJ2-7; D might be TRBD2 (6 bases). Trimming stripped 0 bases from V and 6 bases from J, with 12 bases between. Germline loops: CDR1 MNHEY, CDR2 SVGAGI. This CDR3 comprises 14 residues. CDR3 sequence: CASSYSGGESEQYF. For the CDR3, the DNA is TGTGCCAGCAGTTACTCGGGGGGTGAGAGCGAGCAGTACTTC.

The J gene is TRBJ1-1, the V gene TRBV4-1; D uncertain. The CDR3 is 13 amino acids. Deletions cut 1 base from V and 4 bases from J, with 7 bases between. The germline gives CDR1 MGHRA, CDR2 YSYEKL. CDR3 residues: CASSQATSTEAFF. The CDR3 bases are TGCGCCAGCAGCCAAGCCACAAGCACTGAAGCTTTCTTT.

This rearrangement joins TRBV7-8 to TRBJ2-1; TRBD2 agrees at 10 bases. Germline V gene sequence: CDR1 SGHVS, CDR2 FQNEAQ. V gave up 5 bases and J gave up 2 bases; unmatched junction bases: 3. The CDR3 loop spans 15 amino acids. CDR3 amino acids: CASSPGLATYNEQFF. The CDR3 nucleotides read TGTGCCAGCAGCCCGGGACTAGCGACCTACAATGAGCAGTTCTTC. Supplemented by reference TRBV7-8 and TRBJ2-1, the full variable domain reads GAGVSQSPRYKVAKRGQDVALRCDPISGHVSLFWYQQALGQGPEFLTYFQNEAQLDKSGLPSDRFFAERPEGSVSTLKIQRTQQEDSAVYLCASSPGLATYNEQFFGPGTRLTVL.

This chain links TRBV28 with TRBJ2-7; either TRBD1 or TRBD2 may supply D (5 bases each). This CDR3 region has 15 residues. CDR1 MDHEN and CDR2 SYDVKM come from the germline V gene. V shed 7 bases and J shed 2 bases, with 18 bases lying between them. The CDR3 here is CASTYEGPSPYEQYF. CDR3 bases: TGTGCCAGCACTTATGAGGGACCCTCCCCCTACGAGCAGTACTTC.

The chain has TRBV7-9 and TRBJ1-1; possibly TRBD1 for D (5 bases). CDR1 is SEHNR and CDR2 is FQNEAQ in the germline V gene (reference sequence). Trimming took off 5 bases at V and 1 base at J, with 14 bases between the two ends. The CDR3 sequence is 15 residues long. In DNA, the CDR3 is TGTGCCAGCAGCCCGGACACGCGAAAGAACACTGAAGCTTTCTTT. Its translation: CASSPDTRKNTEAFF.

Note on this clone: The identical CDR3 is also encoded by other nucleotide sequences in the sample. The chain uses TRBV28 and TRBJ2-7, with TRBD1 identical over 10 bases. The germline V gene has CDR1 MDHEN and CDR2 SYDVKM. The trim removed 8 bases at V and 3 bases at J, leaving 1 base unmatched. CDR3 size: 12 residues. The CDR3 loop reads CASRTGGYEQYF. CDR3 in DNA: TGTGCCAGCCGGACAGGGGGCTACGAGCAGTACTTC.

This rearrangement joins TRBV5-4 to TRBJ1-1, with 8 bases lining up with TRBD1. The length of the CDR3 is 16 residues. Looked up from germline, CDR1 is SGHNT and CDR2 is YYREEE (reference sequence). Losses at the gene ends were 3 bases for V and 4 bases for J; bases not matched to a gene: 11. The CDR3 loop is CASSYKSGGEGTEAFF. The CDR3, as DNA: TGTGCCAGCAGCTATAAATCAGGGGGCGAGGGCACTGAAGCTTTCTTT.

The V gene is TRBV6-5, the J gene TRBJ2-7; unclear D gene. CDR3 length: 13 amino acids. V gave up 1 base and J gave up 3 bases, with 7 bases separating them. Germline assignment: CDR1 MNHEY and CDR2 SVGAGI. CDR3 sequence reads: CASSYLAVYEQYF. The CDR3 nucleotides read TGTGCCAGCAGTTACTTGGCCGTCTACGAGCAGTACTTC.